This T cell receptor beta chain stems from a study of blood T cell repertoires in COVID-19. On the study more broadly: The United States, Italy and Spain provided the acute and convalescent COVID-19 samples. PBMCs, B-cell-depleted T cells, or T cells were the source of the cDNA or gDNA that made up the material.

This CDR3 contains 15 residues. V shed 3 bases and J 6 bases; nucleotides not matched to a gene: 2. CDR1 is SGHNT and CDR2 is YYREEE in the germline V gene (reference sequence). In the original workflow: Cell counts per sample came from amplifying reference gene primers. The repertoire was sequenced with immunoSEQ multiplex PCR; TCRdb's copy has only in-frame clones and lacks some. The V and J calls and clone size were taken over from that table, and D and trimming were inferred from the DNA. This table has 75,000 to 90,000 clones, approximately 86% appearing once. This sequence originates from an older man with active or convalescent COVID-19. Input material: peripheral blood. The chain employs TRBV5-4 and TRBJ1-6; TRBD1 matches at 11 bases. As DNA, the CDR3 is TGTGCCAGCAGCTCCGGGACAGGGGGTAATTCACCCCTCCACTTT. Amino acids: CASSSGTGGNSPLHF.